These 15 T cell receptor beta chains were all obtained from the same sample, sequenced in a study of T-cell reconstitution after alpha-beta-depleted transplantation in children. Preparation of the TCRbeta library used unique molecular identifiers. One entry per CDR3 protein results from TCRdb running MiXCR on the PCR reads. The sample includes roughly 420,000 distinct CDR3 sequences, 15% to 20% of them seen just once. This sample comprised PBMCs, mostly from graft donor cells, obtained 360 days after TCRalphabeta/CD19-depleted stem cell transplant. The receptors originated from a boy in the first two years of life who had a stem cell transplant for Wiskott-Aldrich syndrome, so the T cells may come from the graft donor.

This clonotype has a handful of counts. V is TRBV5-1 and J is TRBJ2-3; D unresolved. V shed 2 bases and J shed 0 bases, with 7 bases lying between them. Germline CDR1 reads SGHRS; CDR2 reads YFSETQ. This CDR3 has 14 amino acids. The DNA for the CDR3 is TGCGCCAGCAGCTTTAAACAGAGCACAGATACGCAGTATTTT. This sequence encodes CASSFKQSTDTQYF.

This rearrangement joins TRBV5-1 to TRBJ2-1; 13 positions agree with TRBD2. This CDR3 is built from 15 residues. Germline lookup yields CDR1 SGHRS and CDR2 YFSETQ. The ends lost 1 base at V and 6 bases at J; junction bases unmatched: 1. In DNA form, the CDR3 reads TGCGCCAGCAGCTTGACTAGCGGGGGGGTCAATGAGCAGTTCTTC. Translation gives CASSLTSGGVNEQFF. Full variable domain (outside the CDR3, taken from reference TRBV5-1 and TRBJ2-1): KAGVTQTPRYLIKTRGQQVTLSCSPISGHRSVSWYQQTPGQGLQFLFEYFSETQRNKGNFPGRFSGRQFSNSRSEMNVSTLELGDSALYLCASSLTSGGVNEQFFGPGTRLTVL.

The chain couples TRBV20-1 to TRBJ2-1; D unclear. The germline V and J ends were trimmed by 1 base and 0 bases, with 7 bases remaining between them. The germline CDR1 and CDR2 sequences are DFQATT and SNEGSKA (reference sequence). The CDR3 runs 14 residues. DNA for the CDR3: TGCAGTGCTAGAGTCAGGTCCTCCTACAATGAGCAGTTCTTC. This codes for CSARVRSSYNEQFF.

This clonotype was observed a few times. The gene calls are TRBV13 and TRBJ2-7, with D perhaps matching TRBD2 (5 bases). The ends were cut back, 1 base at V and 3 bases at J, with 13 bases in the middle. The CDR3 sequence is 15 residues long. Germline V gene lookup returns CDR1 PRHDT and CDR2 FYEKMQ (reference sequence). This CDR3 is CASSLVSSTHYEQYF. The CDR3 nucleotides are TGTGCCAGCAGCTTAGTGTCTAGCACCCACTACGAGCAGTACTTC.

This clonotype was seen a few times. This chain connects TRBV5-1 to TRBJ2-5; 8 nucleotides line up with TRBD2. Germline CDR1 SGHRS, CDR2 YFSETQ. V shed 0 bases, J shed 4 bases, and the junction held 5 bases outside the gene matches. CDR3 length equals 15 residues. In DNA form, the CDR3 reads TGCGCCAGCAGCTTGGGGACTAGCCTAATAGAGACCCAGTACTTC. It translates to CASSLGTSLIETQYF.

The J gene is TRBJ2-7, the V gene TRBV18, with D perhaps TRBD1 or TRBD2 (5 bases each). V shed 2 bases and J shed 0 bases, with 14 bases lying between them. The CDR3 contains 16 residues. The germline CDR1 and CDR2 sequences are KGHSH and LQKENI. The CDR3 DNA is TGTGCCAGCTCACCATGGGGGACCCAGGCCTCCTACGAGCAGTACTTC. Its translation is CASSPWGTQASYEQYF. The variable domain in full, completed from reference TRBV18 and TRBJ2-7, reads NAGVMQNPRHLVRRRGQEARLRCSPMKGHSHVYWYRQLPEEGLKFMVYLQKENIIDESGMPKERFSAEFPKEGPSILRIQQVVRGDSAAYFCASSPWGTQASYEQYFGPGTRLTVT.

This clonotype was seen a handful of times. The rearrangement links TRBV7-6 to TRBJ1-1; D is unclear. In germline, CDR1 is SGHVS, CDR2 FNYEAQ. The CDR3 length is 13 residues. Trimming shortened V by 2 bases and J by 8 bases, and 12 bases separated the two germline ends. CDR3 in DNA: TGTGCCAGCAGCTTAACCGAAGGGAGAGAAGCTTTCTTT. Translation gives CASSLTEGREAFF.

This clonotype was picked up a small number of times. This chain connects TRBV4-3 to TRBJ2-2; TRBD2 matches 12 bases. There are 17 residues in the CDR3. The germline V gene has CDR1 LGHNA and CDR2 YSLEER. V shed 3 bases and J 6 bases; nucleotides not matched to a gene: 8. The CDR3 here is CASSQRLAGELAGELFF. In nucleotides, the CDR3 is TGCGCCAGCAGCCAGAGACTAGCGGGAGAGTTGGCCGGGGAGCTGTTTTTT.

The rearrangement joins TRBV5-1 to TRBJ1-6, with D possibly TRBD1 on 5 matching bases. Trimming cost V 4 bases and J 12 bases, with 17 bases left between them. The germline gives CDR1 SGHRS, CDR2 YFSETQ. The CDR3 loop spans 14 amino acids. CDR3 DNA: TGCGCCAGCAGCCCTAGTCCGACAGAAATACCCCTCCACTTT. Amino acids: CASSPSPTEIPLHF.

This clonotype was counted a few times. The chain employs TRBV4-1 and TRBJ2-5; 13 positions match TRBD2. This CDR3 region has 16 residues. Germline V gene sequence: CDR1 MGHRA, CDR2 YSYEKL. J gave up 5 bases and V 4 bases, and 7 bases lay outside the gene matches. The CDR3 here is CASSRLLAGGRETQYF. CDR3 DNA: TGCGCCAGCAGCCGTCTACTAGCGGGGGGGCGTGAGACCCAGTACTTC.

The rearrangement uses TRBV25-1 and TRBJ2-5, with a tentative D call TRBD2 (6 bases). Germline V gene lookup returns CDR1 MGHDK and CDR2 SYGVNS. V was cut by 7 bases and J by 5 bases, with 20 bases left in between. This CDR3 has 15 amino acids. As DNA, the CDR3 is TGTGCCAGCACTGGATCAATTCGGGGGAGGGAGACCCAGTACTTC. Residues: CASTGSIRGRETQYF. The full variable domain, with the rest looked up from reference TRBV25-1 and TRBJ2-5, is EADIYQTPRYLVIGTGKKITLECSQTMGHDKMYWYQQDPGMELHLIHYSYGVNSTEKGDLSSESTVSRIRTEHFPLTLESARPSHTSQYLCASTGSIRGRETQYFGPGTRLLVL.

V and J are TRBV2 and TRBJ2-5, with D perhaps being TRBD1 or TRBD2 (5 bases each). Germline V CDR1 and CDR2: SNHLY, FYNNEI. The CDR3 runs to 13 residues. The V end lost 5 bases, the J end lost 5 bases, and 12 bases lay between the germline ends. The CDR3 DNA follows: TGTGCCAGCAGTCGCCGTTGGGGGGAGACCCAGTACTTC. Its protein product is CASSRRWGETQYF.

This clonotype was counted between two and nine times. V is TRBV5-1 and J is TRBJ2-1; weak D call: TRBD2 (5 bases). Between the trimmed V and J ends, which lost 0 bases and 15 bases, there was a span of 13 bases. This CDR3 has 12 amino acids. Germline CDR1 and CDR2: SGHRS and YFSETQ. CDR3 sequence reads: CASSLAADEWFF. The CDR3 DNA follows: TGCGCCAGCAGCTTGGCAGCGGATGAATGGTTCTTC. Complete variable domain (other parts from reference TRBV5-1 and TRBJ2-1): KAGVTQTPRYLIKTRGQQVTLSCSPISGHRSVSWYQQTPGQGLQFLFEYFSETQRNKGNFPGRFSGRQFSNSRSEMNVSTLELGDSALYLCASSLAADEWFFGPGTRLTVL.

This clonotype was detected a few times. This chain connects TRBV5-1 to TRBJ2-1, with a weak D call TRBD2 (6 bases). The V gene's germline CDR1 is SGHRS and CDR2 YFSETQ. This CDR3 contains 14 residues. V dropped 2 bases and J dropped 6 bases, with 12 bases sitting between them. CDR3 coding DNA: TGCGCCAGCAGCTTACGACTAGTTGGCAATGAGCAGTTCTTC. Its translation: CASSLRLVGNEQFF.

This clonotype was counted a few times. The V call is TRBV6-1, the J call TRBJ2-1; D call uncertain. V dropped 3 bases and J dropped 9 bases, with 6 bases sitting between them. Germline V gene lookup returns CDR1 MNHNS and CDR2 SASEGT. This CDR3 spans 11 amino acids. The CDR3 DNA reads as TGTGCCAGCAGTGATCGGGTTGAGCAGTTCTTC. Translated, it gives CASSDRVEQFF.